Below, 27 T cell receptor beta chains from the same sample are listed, as sequenced in a study of control samples from healthy donors and cancer patients. Repertoires were generated with immunoSEQ multiplex PCR, while TCRdb's copy carries only in-frame clones and drops some. Of around 90,000 clones in the sample, approximately 87% were seen once. The specimen was blood. These receptors were taken from a woman aged 35 to 49 in good health.

V and J are TRBV7-9 and TRBJ2-3, with 10 positions matching TRBD2. With V trimmed by 5 bases and J by 0 bases, 8 bases remained unmatched. The CDR3 has 17 amino acids. Per germline, CDR1 SEHNR and CDR2 FQNEAQ (reference sequence). CDR3 protein: CASSPIAGGPSTDTQYF. CDR3 coding DNA: TGTGCCAGCAGCCCTATAGCGGGGGGTCCTAGCACAGATACGCAGTATTTT.

CDR3 region: CASSYGVPYGYTF. The CDR3 DNA is TGTGCCAGCAGTTACGGGGTACCCTATGGCTACACCTTC. The V gene is TRBV6-6, the J gene TRBJ1-2; unclear D gene. The CDR3 is 13 amino acids. Germline V gives CDR1 MNHNY, CDR2 SVGAGI (reference sequence). Trimming shortened V by 2 bases and J by 4 bases, and 8 bases separated the two germline ends.

Only one count was recorded for this clone. The chain links TRBV5-1 to TRBJ1-4; 8 nucleotides match TRBD1. V gave up 2 bases and J gave up 6 bases; unmatched junction bases: 3. Germline CDR1 reads SGHRS; CDR2 reads YFSETQ. The CDR3 covers 14 residues. This CDR3 is CASSFTGGDEKLFF. The CDR3 DNA sequence: TGCGCCAGCAGCTTTACAGGGGGGGATGAAAAACTGTTTTTT.

V gene TRBV2 combines with J gene TRBJ2-3, with 7 bases aligning to TRBD2. Looked up from germline, CDR1 is SNHLY and CDR2 is FYNNEI. V was pared by 1 base and J by 5 bases, with 3 bases of the junction left unmatched. The CDR3 has 14 amino acids. Written as DNA, the CDR3 is TGTGCCAGCAGTGAAGTCCGGGGGGTAGATACGCAGTATTTT. Protein sequence: CASSEVRGVDTQYF.

The rearrangement uses TRBV19 and TRBJ1-1; the D gene is possibly TRBD1 (6 bases). Trimming took off 6 bases at V and 3 bases at J, with 8 bases between the two ends. The CDR3 sequence is 12 residues long. In germline, CDR1 is LNHDA, CDR2 SQIVND (reference sequence). The CDR3 loop reads CASRDSYTEAFF. CDR3 sequence (DNA): TGTGCCAGTAGGGACAGCTACACTGAAGCTTTCTTT.

The rearrangement links TRBV29-1 to TRBJ2-7; 9 bases match TRBD2. V lost 1 base and J lost 2; bases outside the gene matches: 6. The CDR3 has 15 amino acids. CDR1 is SQVTM, CDR2 ANQGSEA, per germline. The CDR3 protein is CSVEVGSGSTYEQYF. The DNA of the CDR3 is TGCAGCGTTGAAGTGGGTAGCGGGAGTACCTACGAGCAGTACTTC.

The chain links TRBV7-2 to TRBJ2-4; D remains unclear. Germline V gives CDR1 SGHTA, CDR2 FQGNSA. The CDR3 spans 16 residues. Trimming stripped 5 bases from V and 0 bases from J, with 14 bases between. The chain's CDR3 is CASSLGGSLAKNIQYF. DNA for the CDR3: TGTGCCAGCAGCCTCGGTGGGTCCCTAGCCAAAAACATTCAGTACTTC.

V gene TRBV7-3 combines with J gene TRBJ2-2; D remains ambiguous. The V end lost 4 bases, the J end lost 3 bases, and 6 bases lay between the germline ends. This CDR3 is built from 13 residues. Germline lookup yields CDR1 SGHTA and CDR2 FQGTGA. The CDR3 nucleotides are TGTGCCAGCAGCTCGCCTGACACCGGGGAGCTGTTTTTT. It specifies CASSSPDTGELFF. Full variable domain (missing parts from reference TRBV7-3 and TRBJ2-2): GAGVSQTPSNKVTEKGKYVELRCDPISGHTALYWYRQSLGQGPEFLIYFQGTGAADDSGLPNDRFFAVRPEGSVSTLKIQRTERGDSAVYLCASSSPDTGELFFGEGSRLTVL.

The chain couples TRBV18 to TRBJ2-1, with 11 nucleotides matching TRBD2. This CDR3 has 15 residues. Losses at the gene ends were 5 bases for V and 4 bases for J; bases not matched to a gene: 4. From germline, CDR1 is KGHSH and CDR2 LQKENI. CDR3 nucleotide sequence: TGTGCCAGCTCATATACTAGCGGGGGTTACAATGAGCAGTTCTTC. Translating gives CASSYTSGGYNEQFF.

V gene TRBV10-3 combines with J gene TRBJ1-1; 7 nucleotides match TRBD1. Looked up from germline, CDR1 is ENHRY and CDR2 is SYGVKD. V dropped 2 bases and J dropped 1; count of bases not matched to a gene: 7. The CDR3 sequence is 16 residues long. The CDR3 region is CAISERTGPGNTEAFF. Written as DNA, the CDR3 is TGTGCCATCAGTGAGAGGACAGGCCCAGGGAACACTGAAGCTTTCTTT.

This clone was detected only once. This CDR3 is CASSRGQLEDTQYF. Written as DNA, the CDR3 is TGTGCCAGCAGCAGGGGACAGTTGGAGGATACGCAGTATTTT. The chain joins TRBV7-2 to TRBJ2-3; 7 nucleotides match TRBD1. Trimming took 5 bases from V and 6 from J; bases not matched to a gene: 8. Germline CDR1 is SGHTA and CDR2 is FQGNSA. This CDR3 has 14 amino acids.

The chain uses TRBV7-2 and TRBJ2-1; 9 bases line up with TRBD1. Germline V gene sequence: CDR1 SGHTA, CDR2 FQGNSA. This CDR3 is 16 amino acids long. V shed 0 bases, J shed 7 bases, and the junction held 7 bases outside the gene matches. CDR3 DNA sequence: TGTGCCAGCAGCTTAGCTTGGGACAGGGCTCGAAATGAGCAGTTCTTC. Translation gives CASSLAWDRARNEQFF.

The chain employs TRBV3-1 (or the pseudogene TRBV3-2) and TRBJ1-1; D gene ambiguous. This CDR3 has 13 amino acids. V was clipped by 2 bases and J by 8 bases, with 12 bases between them. Germline lookup yields CDR1 LGHDT and CDR2 YNNKEL (reference sequence). The CDR3 DNA reads TGTGCCAGCAGCCAAACGTCTAGGACCGAAGCTTTCTTT. Translating gives CASSQTSRTEAFF.

With regard to this clone: The junction departs from germline at one end; a sequencing error may be responsible. The chain is built from TRBV18 and TRBJ1-2; a weak D match, TRBD1 (6 bases). Looked up from germline, CDR1 is KGHSH and CDR2 is LQKENI. The CDR3 spans 17 residues. As DNA, the CDR3 is TGTGCCAGCTCACCATCCCTACAGGGCCTGACCGGGGGGCCTATTGTCTTC. As protein: CASSPSLQGLTGGPIVF. The variable domain in full, completed from reference TRBV18 and TRBJ1-2, reads NAGVMQNPRHLVRRRGQEARLRCSPMKGHSHVYWYRQLPEEGLKFMVYLQKENIIDESGMPKERFSAEFPKEGPSILRIQQVVRGDSAAYFCASSPSLQGLTGGPIVFGSGTRLTVV.

V is TRBV5-6 and J is TRBJ2-7, with 7 bases matching TRBD1. This CDR3 region has 13 residues. The V gene's germline CDR1 is SGHDT and CDR2 YYEEEE. The V gene end was trimmed by 0 bases and the J gene end by 6 bases; junction bases not matched to a gene: 3. The DNA of the CDR3 is TGTGCCAGCAGCTTGGAAGGGGGCCGCGAGCAGTACTTC. Its translation is CASSLEGGREQYF.

The CDR3 sequence is CASSQGGAGILAKNIQYF. The CDR3 DNA reads TGCGCCAGCAGCCAAGGGGGGGCTGGTATACTGGCCAAAAACATTCAGTACTTC. V gene TRBV4-1 combines with J gene TRBJ2-4; TRBD1 or TRBD2 may be the D gene (6 bases each). Per germline, CDR1 MGHRA and CDR2 YSYEKL. This CDR3 is 18 amino acids long. The ends were cut back, 1 base at V and 1 base at J, with 17 bases in the middle.

The chain carries TRBV5-1 and TRBJ2-7; 10 nucleotides agree with TRBD1. The CDR3 spans 14 residues. Losses at the gene ends were 4 bases for V and 4 bases for J; bases not matched to a gene: 5. Germline-derived CDR1 and CDR2 are SGHRS and YFSETQ. The CDR3 coding sequence is TGCGCCAGCAGCCCCCGGGACAGGGGATACGAGCAGTACTTC. It is translated as CASSPRDRGYEQYF. Looking up the rest from reference TRBV5-1 and TRBJ2-7 gives the full variable domain: KAGVTQTPRYLIKTRGQQVTLSCSPISGHRSVSWYQQTPGQGLQFLFEYFSETQRNKGNFPGRFSGRQFSNSRSEMNVSTLELGDSALYLCASSPRDRGYEQYFGPGTRLTVT.

The chain employs TRBV7-2 and TRBJ2-7, with a weak D call TRBD1 (6 bases). Trimming took 0 bases from V and 4 from J, leaving 10 bases between them. Germline assignment: CDR1 SGHTA and CDR2 FQGNSA. The CDR3 loop spans 14 amino acids. CDR3 amino acids: CASSLAGQKYEQYF. CDR3 in DNA: TGTGCCAGCAGCTTAGCGGGACAAAAGTACGAGCAGTACTTC.

CDR3 loop: CASSSRDRNTEAFF. The CDR3 coding sequence is TGTGCCAGCAGCTCCCGGGACAGGAACACTGAAGCTTTCTTT. The chain recombines TRBV9 with TRBJ1-1; 7 nucleotides match TRBD1. The germline gives CDR1 SGDLS, CDR2 YYNGEE. The junction had 4 bases not matched to a gene; V was cut back by 4 bases and J by 1 base. The CDR3 is made up of 14 amino acids.

The rearrangement joins TRBV25-1 to TRBJ2-3; the D gene is possibly TRBD1 (5 bases). V was cut by 3 bases and J by 6 bases, with 13 bases left in between. Germline lookup yields CDR1 MGHDK and CDR2 SYGVNS. This CDR3 spans 14 amino acids. The CDR3 sequence: CASSDSARADTQYF. The CDR3 nucleotides are TGTGCCAGCAGTGATAGTGCCAGGGCGGATACGCAGTATTTT.

The chain carries TRBV9 and TRBJ1-1; a possible D gene is TRBD1 (5 bases). CDR3 length equals 13 residues. Germline-derived CDR1 and CDR2 are SGDLS and YYNGEE. Between the trimmed V and J ends, which lost 0 bases and 5 bases, there was a span of 8 bases. The CDR3: CASSVGGRTEAFF. The CDR3 coding sequence is TGTGCCAGCAGCGTAGGGGGACGAACTGAAGCTTTCTTT. The full variable domain, with the rest looked up from reference TRBV9 and TRBJ1-1, is DSGVTQTPKHLITATGQRVTLRCSPRSGDLSVYWYQQSLDQGLQFLIQYYNGEERAKGNILERFSAQQFPDLHSELNLSSLELGDSALYFCASSVGGRTEAFFGQGTRLTVV.

J is TRBJ1-1 and V is TRBV29-1; a possible D gene is TRBD1 (6 bases). The germline V gene encodes CDR1 SQVTM and CDR2 ANQGSEA. Trimming took off 3 bases at V and 0 bases at J, with 17 bases between the two ends. This CDR3 is 16 amino acids long. The CDR3 sequence: CSVEQRRGGLNTEAFF. For the CDR3, the DNA is TGCAGCGTTGAGCAGAGGAGGGGGGGTCTGAACACTGAAGCTTTCTTT.

The chain joins TRBV6-1 to TRBJ1-5; the D is unclear. The CDR3 extends over 14 amino acids. CDR1 is MNHNS and CDR2 is SASEGT in the germline V gene. Trimming cost V 3 bases and J 0 bases, with 6 bases left between them. CDR3 DNA: TGTGCCAGCAGTGACCCATATAGCAATCAGCCCCAGCATTTT. This codes for CASSDPYSNQPQHF.

The chain recombines TRBV7-3 with TRBJ1-2, with D uncertain. The CDR3 sequence is 14 residues long. The germline V gene has CDR1 SGHTA and CDR2 FQGTGA. The V end lost 5 bases, the J end lost 0 bases, and 10 bases lay between the germline ends. The CDR3 region has the DNA TGTGCCAGCAGCCCGGACGGAGCTAACTATGGCTACACCTTC. It encodes CASSPDGANYGYTF.

This clone has only one observation. J is TRBJ2-1 and V is TRBV4-3; D is ambiguous. V lost 0 bases to trimming and J lost 1 base, with 4 bases between them. Looked up from germline, CDR1 is LGHNA and CDR2 is YSLEER. The CDR3 has 14 amino acids. The CDR3 DNA reads TGCGCCAGCAGCCAAGATCTGTCCTACAATGAGCAGTTCTTC. Translation gives CASSQDLSYNEQFF.

The V gene is TRBV4-3, the J gene TRBJ1-2; TRBD1 matches at 8 bases. This CDR3 comprises 15 residues. V was pared by 4 bases and J by 5 bases, with 9 bases of the junction left unmatched. CDR1 is LGHNA and CDR2 is YSLEER in the germline V gene. The CDR3: CASSPSSDRGYGYTF. In DNA form, the CDR3 reads TGCGCCAGCAGCCCAAGTTCAGACAGGGGTTATGGCTACACCTTC.

This clone appeared a single time. The genes are TRBV29-1 and TRBJ2-5; D is perhaps TRBD1 (6 bases). V was pared by 0 bases and J by 3 bases, with 14 bases between. Germline V gene lookup returns CDR1 SQVTM and CDR2 ANQGSEA. This CDR3 has 15 residues. CDR3 in amino acids: CSVEDPGTQKETQYF. The CDR3 DNA reads as TGCAGCGTTGAAGACCCCGGGACACAGAAAGAGACCCAGTACTTC.